A selection of T cell receptor beta chains follows, all from one sample in a study of somatic mutations in cytotoxic T cells in rheumatoid arthritis. Some clones are missing from TCRdb's copy, which holds only in-frame ones; the method was immunoSEQ multiplex PCR. Here the sample spans about 10,000 clones, 77% being singletons. The sample comprised CD8+ T cells sorted from blood. These receptors all come from a man in his fifties in good health. The CDR3 runs from the conserved cysteine through the conserved F or W. Fields, in order: V gene, J gene, clone size, D gene, CDR3 protein, CDR3 DNA. The D gene is left open where the match is weak. Rows give clone size only sometimes, using once, few, many, or a class for an expanded clone.

TRBV5-1	TRBJ2-6	.	.	CARRQDSGANVLTF	TGCGCCAGAAGGCAGGACTCTGGGGCCAACGTCCTGACTTTC
TRBV11-2	TRBJ2-7	few	.	CASSLGRGVDEQYF	TGTGCCAGCAGCTTAGGCAGGGGGGTTGACGAGCAGTACTTC
TRBV7-9	TRBJ2-7	.	TRBD2	CASSPTGGKYEQYF	TGTGCCAGCAGTCCGACCGGGGGGAAATACGAGCAGTACTTC
TRBV7-8	TRBJ2-7	.	.	CASSRRTEGYEQYF	TGTGCCAGCAGCAGGAGGACAGAGGGCTACGAGCAGTACTTC
TRBV27	TRBJ1-5	.	TRBD1	CASSLYQGAQPQHF	TGTGCCAGCAGTTTATATCAGGGGGCTCAGCCCCAGCATTTT
TRBV30	TRBJ2-1	.	TRBD1	CAWSGDSSSYNEQFF	TGTGCCTGGAGCGGGGACAGCTCATCATACAATGAGCAGTTCTTC
TRBV9	TRBJ2-3	.	TRBD2	CASTIAGGPVDTQYF	TGTGCCAGTACAATCGCGGGGGGGCCAGTAGATACGCAGTATTTT
TRBV4-1	TRBJ2-7	.	.	CASSPTIVAGTYEQYF	TGCGCCAGCAGCCCGACAATCGTGGCAGGGACTTACGAGCAGTACTTC
TRBV27	TRBJ2-3	few	.	CASATPSGTDTQYF	TGTGCCAGCGCAACCCCTAGCGGCACAGATACGCAGTATTTT
TRBV25-1	TRBJ2-1	.	.	CASSSRTYNEQFF	TGTGCCAGCAGTTCCCGGACTTACAATGAGCAGTTCTTC
TRBV4-3	TRBJ1-1	.	.	CASSHLEGGTEAFF	TGCGCCAGCAGCCATCTTGAGGGAGGCACTGAAGCTTTCTTT
TRBV4-1	TRBJ2-3	.	TRBD1	CASRGQQESTDTQYF	TGCGCCAGCAGGGGACAGCAAGAAAGCACAGATACGCAGTATTTT
TRBV27	TRBJ2-3	.	.	CASSLSGARADTQYF	TGTGCCAGCAGTTTATCGGGGGCCCGGGCAGATACGCAGTATTTT
TRBV30	TRBJ2-7	.	.	CAWSVEWAGEQYF	TGTGCCTGGAGTGTTGAATGGGCCGGCGAGCAGTACTTC
TRBV7-3	TRBJ2-1	.	.	CASSLNGVNEQFF	TGTGCCAGCAGCTTAAATGGAGTCAATGAGCAGTTCTTC
TRBV30	TRBJ1-3	few	.	CAWRSPGNTIYF	TGTGCCTGGAGGTCCCCCGGTAACACCATATATTTT
TRBV6-6	TRBJ2-5	.	TRBD2	CASSLAGGRETQYF	TGTGCCAGCAGTCTAGCGGGGGGGCGAGAGACCCAGTACTTC
TRBV27	TRBJ1-1	.	.	CASSTRPQIGTEAFF	TGTGCCAGCAGTACCCGCCCACAGATCGGCACTGAAGCTTTCTTT
TRBV19	TRBJ2-2	.	TRBD2	CASSILWTGGDPGELFF	TGTGCCAGTAGTATCCTGTGGACTGGGGGGGACCCCGGGGAGCTGTTTTTT
TRBV9	TRBJ2-1	.	.	CASSPEEGKYNEQFF	TGTGCCAGCAGCCCAGAGGAGGGAAAGTACAATGAGCAGTTCTTC
TRBV9	TRBJ2-3	.	.	CASSVAGSGSTDTQYF	TGTGCCAGCAGCGTAGCTGGAAGCGGATCCACAGATACGCAGTATTTT
TRBV4-1	TRBJ1-1	.	.	CASSDRDYTEAFF	TGCGCCAGCAGCGACCGGGACTACACTGAAGCTTTCTTT
TRBV6-1	TRBJ2-1	.	TRBD2	CASSEWWAGGMNEQFF	TGTGCCAGCAGTGAATGGTGGGCGGGAGGGATGAATGAGCAGTTCTTC
TRBV6-5	TRBJ1-5	.	TRBD1	CASSRGTDNQPQHF	TGTGCCAGCAGCCGCGGGACAGACAATCAGCCCCAGCATTTT
TRBV5-1	TRBJ1-4	.	TRBD1	CASSFSQGTNEKLFF	TGCGCCAGCAGCTTCTCACAGGGGACTAATGAAAAACTGTTTTTT
TRBV5-6	TRBJ1-1	.	TRBD1	CASSTGQGIIEAFF	TGTGCCAGCAGTACGGGACAGGGGATTATTGAAGCTTTCTTT
TRBV5-1	TRBJ2-1	.	.	CASSWVRGIF	TGCGCCAGCAGTTGGGTCCGGGGGATCTTC
TRBV7-9	TRBJ2-3	medium-sized	.	CASSLSGLSTDTQYF	TGTGCCAGCAGCTTGAGCGGGCTTAGCACAGATACGCAGTATTTT
TRBV28	TRBJ1-2	.	.	CASSLRRGYGYTF	TGTGCCAGCAGTTTACGCAGGGGCTATGGCTACACCTTC
TRBV5-1	TRBJ1-1	.	.	CASSPRQVDTEAFF	TGCGCCAGCAGCCCGCGACAGGTCGACACTGAAGCTTTCTTT
TRBV11-2	TRBJ2-1	.	TRBD1	CASSLQGQGIEQFF	TGTGCCAGCAGCCTCCAGGGACAGGGCATTGAGCAGTTCTTC
TRBV9	TRBJ2-1	.	.	CASSVLAGTKLGEQFF	TGTGCCAGCAGCGTCCTAGCCGGGACAAAGCTTGGTGAGCAGTTCTTC
TRBV5-1	TRBJ1-1	.	TRBD1	CASSLEQGATEAFF	TGCGCCAGCAGCTTGGAACAGGGGGCAACTGAAGCTTTCTTT
TRBV15	TRBJ2-1	.	TRBD2	CATSSPGRGGRYNEQFF	TGTGCCACCAGCTCCCCGGGGCGGGGGGGCCGCTACAATGAGCAGTTCTTC
TRBV5-8	TRBJ1-2	.	.	CASIQRARVIGYTF	TGTGCCAGCATCCAACGAGCCAGGGTTATAGGCTACACCTTC
TRBV2	TRBJ1-5	.	.	CASSSGQPDQPQHF	TGTGCCAGCAGCTCCGGACAGCCTGATCAGCCCCAGCATTTT
TRBV27	TRBJ1-1	.	.	CASSFPGMEAFF	TGTGCCAGCAGTTTCCCGGGGATGGAAGCTTTCTTT
TRBV9	TRBJ2-1	.	TRBD2	CASSPTSGGDEQFF	TGTGCCAGCAGCCCGACTAGCGGGGGGGATGAGCAGTTCTTC
TRBV11-2	TRBJ2-5	.	TRBD1	CASSLEAGGGETQYF	TGTGCCAGCAGCTTAGAAGCAGGGGGTGGAGAGACCCAGTACTTC
TRBV7-3	TRBJ2-5	.	TRBD2	CASSLLAGGGETQYF	TGTGCCAGCAGCTTACTAGCGGGGGGGGGAGAGACCCAGTACTTC
TRBV27	TRBJ2-7	.	TRBD2	CASSFASGRAYEQYF	TGTGCCAGCAGTTTCGCAAGCGGGAGGGCCTACGAGCAGTACTTC
TRBV2	TRBJ2-5	.	TRBD2	CASSYSGLAENQETQYF	TGTGCCAGCAGCTACTCCGGACTAGCGGAGAACCAAGAGACCCAGTACTTC
TRBV27	TRBJ1-2	.	TRBD1	CASSLDPGQGVVVF	TGTGCCAGCAGTTTAGATCCGGGACAGGGTGTTGTTGTCTTC
TRBV30	TRBJ2-7	medium-sized	TRBD1	CAWSWGSGGEQYF	TGTGCCTGGTCCTGGGGGTCAGGGGGCGAGCAGTACTTC
TRBV9	TRBJ1-5	.	TRBD1	CASSAQGRSNQPQHF	TGTGCCAGCAGCGCACAGGGGAGGAGCAATCAGCCCCAGCATTTT
TRBV10-3	TRBJ2-2	.	.	CAHSSGQLANTGELFF	TGTGCCCATTCCTCAGGTCAGCTCGCGAACACCGGGGAGCTGTTTTTT
TRBV27	TRBJ2-7	once	.	CASSLSSQIYEQYF	TGTGCCAGCAGTTTATCGTCGCAGATCTACGAGCAGTACTTC
TRBV27	TRBJ2-7	.	.	CASSFIYPYEQYF	TGTGCCAGCAGTTTCATCTATCCCTACGAGCAGTACTTC
TRBV6-5	TRBJ2-7	.	TRBD2	CASGTSGRAIEQYF	TGTGCCAGCGGAACTAGCGGGAGGGCCATCGAGCAGTACTTC
TRBV5-6	TRBJ2-7	.	TRBD1	CASSTNRGLREQYF	TGTGCCAGCAGTACTAACAGGGGGCTTCGCGAGCAGTACTTC
TRBV9	TRBJ1-1	.	.	CASSVGGGPNTEAFF	TGTGCCAGCAGCGTAGGGGGGGGCCCTAACACTGAAGCTTTCTTT
TRBV5-4	TRBJ2-1	.	.	CASRTEGNEQFF	TGTGCCAGCCGGACGGAGGGGAATGAGCAGTTCTTC